This T cell receptor (beta chain) was profiled in a study of cytomegalovirus exposure and HLA in healthy donors. Data came from immunoSEQ multiplex PCR; TCRdb stores just in-frame clones and leaves some out. The table records nearly 200,000 clones, 84% of them present only once. Trimming left V 0 bases short and J 1 base short, with 5 bases between. The CDR3 is made up of 14 amino acids. Germline V gene data show CDR1 as SGDLS and CDR2 as YYNGEE. This clonotype originated in a woman aged 30 to 39 in good health and CMV-seropositive. The V and J genes are TRBV9 and TRBJ1-5; D gene unclear. Sequencing input: PBMCs. CDR3 DNA sequence: TGTGCCAGCAGCGTAGGTGGCAGCAATCAGCCCCAGCATTTT. This gives the protein CASSVGGSNQPQHF.